The clone carrying this TCR beta chain has a count of ten or more. Its target is not known. CDR3 length equals 12 residues. Trimming removed 6 bases from V and 7 bases from J; junction bases left unmatched: 5. The data originate from a study of early T cells in non-severe SARS-CoV-2 infection. Notes on the study in general: Lookups in VDJdb leaned toward anti-spike CD8 responses and missed private and CD4 specificities.

TCRdb re-derived calls from the 5' RACE reads in MiXCR, one entry per CDR3 protein. The data hold 20,000 to 25,000 distinct CDR3 sequences, with about 5% observed a single time. The sample consisted of whole blood. The TCR sequence derives from an adult who was a healthcare worker with PCR-confirmed SARS-CoV-2 infection or an uninfected control (not recorded which). This chain joins TRBV12-3 or TRBV12-4 and TRBJ2-7; 8 nucleotides line up with TRBD1. The CDR3 reads CASSRTGYEQYF. The CDR3 DNA follows: TGTGCCAGCAGCCGGACAGGGTATGAGCAGTACTTC.